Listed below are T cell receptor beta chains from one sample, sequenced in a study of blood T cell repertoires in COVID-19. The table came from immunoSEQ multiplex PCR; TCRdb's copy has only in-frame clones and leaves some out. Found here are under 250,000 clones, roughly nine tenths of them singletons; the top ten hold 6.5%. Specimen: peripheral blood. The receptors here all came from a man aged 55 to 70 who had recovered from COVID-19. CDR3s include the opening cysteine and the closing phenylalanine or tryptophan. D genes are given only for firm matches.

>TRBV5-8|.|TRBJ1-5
CASSQFLSGGNQPQHF
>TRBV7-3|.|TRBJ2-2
CASSLNREWGTGELFF
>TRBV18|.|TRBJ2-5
CASSHLGQGETQYF
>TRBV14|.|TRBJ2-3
CASSQVPDTQYF
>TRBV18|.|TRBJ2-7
CASSPLAREAEQYF
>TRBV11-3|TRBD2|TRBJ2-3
CASSRGLAGQAQYF
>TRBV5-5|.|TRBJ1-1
CASSSWTVKNTEAFF
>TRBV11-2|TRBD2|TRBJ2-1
CASSLAGGAPYNEQFF
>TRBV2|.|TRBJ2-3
CASRVEQWYSDTQYF
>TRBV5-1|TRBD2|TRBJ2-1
CASSLGALAGAYNEQFF
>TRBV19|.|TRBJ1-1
CASSTPGGLTEAFF
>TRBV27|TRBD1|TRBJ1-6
CASSLRPGQVNSPLHF
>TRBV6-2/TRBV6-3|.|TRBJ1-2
CASNPSGSNYGYTF
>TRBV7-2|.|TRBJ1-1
CASSLAGGVRNTEAFF
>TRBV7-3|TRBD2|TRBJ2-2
CASSPKSGTNTGELFF
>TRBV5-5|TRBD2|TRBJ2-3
CASSPEVNRTSGRTDTQYF
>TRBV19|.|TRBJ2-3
CASSSAATDTQYF
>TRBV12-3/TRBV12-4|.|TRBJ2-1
CASSPRDNEQFF
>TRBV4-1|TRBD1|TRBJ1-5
CASSQDHSGDRGSYQPQHF
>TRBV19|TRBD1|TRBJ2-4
CASSKAGTGNIQYF
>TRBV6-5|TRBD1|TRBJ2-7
CASSSSPGQSSYEQYF
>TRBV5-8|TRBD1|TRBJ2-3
CASSSGQGRVDTQYF
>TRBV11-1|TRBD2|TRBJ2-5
CASGKTSGASQETQYF
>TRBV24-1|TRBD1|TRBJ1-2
CATSSDRDYYGYTF
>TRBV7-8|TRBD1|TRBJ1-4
CASSSWTGKYEKLFF
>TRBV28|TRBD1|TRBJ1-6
CASSSGQTNSPLHF
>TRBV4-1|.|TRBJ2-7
CASSQNPSKAYEQYF
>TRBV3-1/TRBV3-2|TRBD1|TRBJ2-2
CASSQGGTGTTGELFF
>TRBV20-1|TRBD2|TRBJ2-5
CSASYGRAETQYF
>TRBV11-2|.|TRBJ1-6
CASSLNQDSPLHF
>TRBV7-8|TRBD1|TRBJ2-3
CASSLAWDSATSSTDTQYF
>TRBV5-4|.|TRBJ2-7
CASSQGPPPNEQYF
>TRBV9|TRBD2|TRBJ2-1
CASSALTSEPYNEQFF
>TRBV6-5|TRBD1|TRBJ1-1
CASSRTGVTEAFF
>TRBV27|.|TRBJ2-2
CASSFSGTPNTGELFF
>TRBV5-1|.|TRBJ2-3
CASSLGGNRDTQYF
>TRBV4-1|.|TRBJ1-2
CASSQTPGGNGYTF
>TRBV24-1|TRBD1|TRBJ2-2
CATSDSGGAGTGELFF
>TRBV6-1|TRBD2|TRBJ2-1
CASSDPLAGGYNEQFF
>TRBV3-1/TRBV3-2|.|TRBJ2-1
CASRDKDSNEQFF
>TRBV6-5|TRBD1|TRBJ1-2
CASSFDREYGYTF
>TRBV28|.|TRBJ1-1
CASGADSRFTEAFF
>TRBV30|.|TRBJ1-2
CACPSPQTGALGGYTF
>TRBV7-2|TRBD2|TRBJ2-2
CASSPVGLAAGELFF
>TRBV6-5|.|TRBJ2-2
CASSLSRAGELFF
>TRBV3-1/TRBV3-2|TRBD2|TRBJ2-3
CASSQEGASGFPSTDTQYF
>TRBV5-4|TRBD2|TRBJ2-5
CASSLVTSGQETQYF
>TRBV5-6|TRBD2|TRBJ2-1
CASSLRLASNSYNEQFF
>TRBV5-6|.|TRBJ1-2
CASSLGRGTGGLYGYTF
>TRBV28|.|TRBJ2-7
CASSKQGWSYEQYF